This T cell receptor beta chain was sequenced during a study of cytomegalovirus exposure and HLA in healthy donors. PCR amplification relied on 60 Vbeta primers (plus 13 Jbeta primers). Sequencing was performed with immunoSEQ multiplex PCR; in TCRdb, only in-frame clones are kept and a portion is missing. Of around 93,000 clones in the sample, 82% were seen once. Germline V gene sequence: CDR1 SQVTM, CDR2 ANQGSEA. The V gene lost 0 bases and the J gene lost 9 bases, with 18 bases spanning the gap. The CDR3 loop spans 15 amino acids. Findings and caveats of the study: The authors reported that TCR beta sequences could predict HLA-A and HLA-B alleles. These predictions were accurate for most subjects in the first cohort. Exclusion applied to some V segments, including TRBV6-2 and TRBV6-3, as they were indistinguishable. An apparent linkage of common viral pathogens to several of the most significant clusters emerged in a later analysis.

Of note for this clone: The target antigen is unknown.

Sequenced sample: PBMCs. This TCR was sampled from a man between 25 and 39 years old in good health and CMV-seropositive. This chain links TRBV29-1 with TRBJ2-1; TRBD1 might be the D (6 bases). The CDR3 spells CSVEDPGTLGIEQFF. The DNA of the CDR3 is TGCAGCGTTGAAGATCCCGGGACATTGGGAATTGAGCAGTTCTTC.